The entry below gives a single T cell receptor (beta chain) sequence along with its context. The antigen is unknown. TCR alpha and TCR beta cDNA libraries with sample barcodes and UMIs came from 5'RACE using constant-segment primers. From the 5' RACE reads, TCRdb called clonotypes with MiXCR, one entry per CDR3 protein. This sample carries 450,000 or so distinct CDR3 sequences, 15% to 20% of them seen once, and the ten largest clones take around 9.2%. These data come from a study of T-cell memory formation after mild COVID-19. Study-level information: TCR clusters were largely donor specific. Regarding the study as a whole: The study detected some responding clones in pre-infection memory, suggesting cross-reactive memory joined. Clones shrinking from day 15 to 85 showed even CD4/CD8 mixes; later expanders tilted CD4+.

This CDR3 contains 14 residues. The germline V gene has CDR1 LGHNA and CDR2 YSLEER. The V segment lost 0 bases and the J segment 9 bases; nucleotides outside the gene matches: 7. The receptor comes from an adult woman who had mild COVID-19 (a few samples of this study predate the infection). Cell type and time point are not known. This chain connects TRBV4-3 to TRBJ2-7, with 8 bases matching TRBD1. The sample consisted of PBMCs or a T cell subset sorted from them (not recorded which). The CDR3 DNA is TGCGCCAGCAGCCAAGATACAGGGGGAACGGCGCAGTACTTC. The encoded protein is CASSQDTGGTAQYF.